The present T cell receptor beta chain was sequenced within a study of blood T cell repertoires in COVID-19. Study-wide context: The cDNA or gDNA used as material had been derived from T cells, B-cell-depleted T cells, or PBMCs.

Authors' processing steps: Reference gene primer amplification yielded estimated nucleated cell counts. Repertoires were generated with immunoSEQ multiplex PCR, while TCRdb's copy carries only in-frame clones and drops some. Clonal size and the V and J genes are those of that table, whereas D and trimming came from the DNA. In the table there are more than 300,000 clones, roughly 90% of which are singletons. The ends lost 0 bases at V and 5 bases at J; junction bases unmatched: 2. Germline lookup yields CDR1 MGHRA and CDR2 YSYEKL. This CDR3 region has 16 residues. The V gene is TRBV4-1, the J gene TRBJ2-2; 11 bases are shared with TRBD1. The sequence came from a woman in her twenties or thirties who had recovered from COVID-19. Material: PBMCs or T cells enriched from blood (not recorded which). As DNA, the CDR3 is TGCGCCAGCAGCCAAGAAGGGACAGGGGGAACCGGGGAGCTGTTTTTT. It encodes CASSQEGTGGTGELFF.